Only one count was recorded for the clone carrying this TCR beta chain. Its target is not known. The sample belongs to a study of OX40 agonist ivuxolimab in advanced cancers. For the study at large: Patients were treated with ivuxolimab, an agonistic anti-OX40 (CD134) antibody. Hepatocellular carcinoma, melanoma, renal cell or head and neck cancer was diagnosed in the dose-escalation patients. Study-level points and caveats: Doses of 0.1 to 3.0 mg/kg were accompanied by clonal expansion of CD4+ and CD8+ blood T cells by week 6.

Repertoires were generated with immunoSEQ multiplex PCR, while TCRdb's copy carries only in-frame clones and drops some. In the table there are about 38,000 clones, 80% to 85% of which are singletons. The CDR3 extends over 16 amino acids. The material sequenced was CD4+ or CD8+ T cells sorted from blood, taken in a trial of the OX40 agonist ivuxolimab. The chain recombines TRBV21-1 with TRBJ1-5. TRBV21-1 is classified as a pseudogene. The clonotype was recovered from an adult with an advanced solid tumor such as melanoma, head and neck, liver or kidney cancer. CDR3 nucleotide sequence: TGTGCCAGCAGCAGCAGGGAGAGGAACGGCAATCAGCCCCAGCATTTT. As protein: CASSSRERNGNQPQHF.